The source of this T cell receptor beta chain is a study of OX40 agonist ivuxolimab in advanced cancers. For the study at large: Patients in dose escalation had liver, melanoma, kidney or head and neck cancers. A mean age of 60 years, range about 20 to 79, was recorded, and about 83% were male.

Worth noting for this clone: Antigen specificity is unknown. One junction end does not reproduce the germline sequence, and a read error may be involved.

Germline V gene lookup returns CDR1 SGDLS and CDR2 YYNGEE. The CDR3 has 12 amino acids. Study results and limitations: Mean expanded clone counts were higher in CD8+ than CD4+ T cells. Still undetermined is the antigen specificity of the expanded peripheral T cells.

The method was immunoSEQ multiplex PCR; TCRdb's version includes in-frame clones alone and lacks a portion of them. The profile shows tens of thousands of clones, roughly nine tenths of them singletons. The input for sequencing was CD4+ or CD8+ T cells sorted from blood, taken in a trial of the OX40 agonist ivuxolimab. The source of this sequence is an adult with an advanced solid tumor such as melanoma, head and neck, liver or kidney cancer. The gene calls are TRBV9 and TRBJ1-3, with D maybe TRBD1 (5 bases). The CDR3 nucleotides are TGTGCCAGCACAGGGTCTGAAAACACCATATATTTT. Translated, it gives CASTGSENTIYF. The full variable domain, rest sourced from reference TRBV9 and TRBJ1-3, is DSGVTQTPKHLITATGQRVTLRCSPRSGDLSVYWYQQSLDQGLQFLIQYYNGEERAKGNILERFSAQQFPDLHSELNLSSLELGDSALYFCASTGSENTIYFGEGSWLTVV.